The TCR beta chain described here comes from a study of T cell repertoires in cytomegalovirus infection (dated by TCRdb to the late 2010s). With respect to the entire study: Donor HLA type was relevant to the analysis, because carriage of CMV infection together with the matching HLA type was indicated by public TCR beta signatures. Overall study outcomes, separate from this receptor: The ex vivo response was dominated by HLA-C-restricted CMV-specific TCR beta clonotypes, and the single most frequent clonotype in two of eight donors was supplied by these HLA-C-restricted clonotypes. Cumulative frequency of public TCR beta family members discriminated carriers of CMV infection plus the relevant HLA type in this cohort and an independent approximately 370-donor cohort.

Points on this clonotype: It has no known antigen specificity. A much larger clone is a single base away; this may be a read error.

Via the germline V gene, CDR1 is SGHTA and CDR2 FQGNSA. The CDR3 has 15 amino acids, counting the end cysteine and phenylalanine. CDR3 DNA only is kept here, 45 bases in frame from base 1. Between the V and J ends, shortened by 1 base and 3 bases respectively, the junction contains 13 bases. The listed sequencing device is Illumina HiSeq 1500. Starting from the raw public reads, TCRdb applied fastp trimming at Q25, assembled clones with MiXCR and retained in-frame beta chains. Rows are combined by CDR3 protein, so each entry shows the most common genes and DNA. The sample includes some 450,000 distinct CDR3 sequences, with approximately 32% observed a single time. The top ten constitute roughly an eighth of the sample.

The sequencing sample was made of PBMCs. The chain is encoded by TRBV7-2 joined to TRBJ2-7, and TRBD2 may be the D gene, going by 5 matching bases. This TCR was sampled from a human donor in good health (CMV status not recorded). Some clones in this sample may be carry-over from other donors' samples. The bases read TGTGCCAGCAGCTTAGTTGAGCGGCTGCTCTACGAGCAGTACTTC. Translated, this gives CASSLVERLLYEQYF.